Detailed here is one T cell receptor (beta chain). Antigen: not known. Germline CDR1 and CDR2: DFQATT and SNEGSKA (reference sequence). CDR3 length: 12 amino acids. V was clipped by 2 bases and J by 6 bases, with 11 bases between them. Preparation of the TCRbeta library was carried out with unique molecular identifiers. In TCRdb, the PCR reads were re-called with MiXCR into one record per CDR3 protein. Among a few hundred thousand distinct CDR3 sequences listed, roughly 17% were seen once. This specimen comes from a study of T-cell reconstitution after alpha-beta-depleted transplantation in children. Study-wide points: Several hundred expanded graft clones reportedly gave rise to the alpha-beta T cells present about two months after transplant. The authors attributed T-cell counts and diversity one year after transplant mostly to newly produced T cells.

The chain uses TRBV20-1 and TRBJ2-7; D is perhaps TRBD1 or TRBD2 (5 bases each). Sequenced here: PBMCs, mostly from graft donor cells, sampled 360 days after TCRalphabeta/CD19-depleted stem cell transplant. The receptor comes from a boy younger than two who had a stem cell transplant for Wiskott-Aldrich syndrome, so the T cells may come from the graft donor. CDR3 sequence reads: CSARWDPFEQYF. CDR3 sequence (DNA): TGCAGTGCTAGATGGGACCCTTTCGAGCAGTACTTC.